The 18 T cell receptor beta chains listed next were all sequenced from one sample in a study of blood T cell repertoires in COVID-19. Repertoires were generated with immunoSEQ multiplex PCR, while TCRdb's copy carries only in-frame clones and drops some. The data show about 47,000 clones, approximately 84% seen once. The sample taken for sequencing was peripheral blood. The receptors were gathered from a man aged 50 to 59 with acute or convalescent COVID-19.

This clone was observed a single time. The rearrangement joins TRBV5-1 to TRBJ1-6; 7 bases agree with TRBD1. Germline V gene sequence: CDR1 SGHRS, CDR2 YFSETQ. J was trimmed by 3 bases and V by 0 bases; bases with no gene match: 3. The CDR3 loop spans 16 amino acids. The CDR3: CASSLVGDSYNSPLHF. The CDR3 bases are TGCGCCAGCAGCTTGGTCGGGGACAGCTATAATTCACCCCTCCACTTT.

The V and J genes are TRBV28 and TRBJ2-3; maybe TRBD2 (6 bases). The germline V gene has CDR1 MDHEN and CDR2 SYDVKM. Trimming cost V 6 bases and J 2 bases, with 21 bases left between them. The CDR3 runs 17 residues. CDR3 sequence (DNA): TGTGCCAGCAGCTTCCTACTTGCGGGACGGCACACAGATACGCAGTATTTT. As protein: CASSFLLAGRHTDTQYF.

The chain has TRBV7-2 and TRBJ2-2; tentative D call: TRBD2 (5 bases). The germline V gene encodes CDR1 SGHTA and CDR2 FQGNSA. V dropped 2 bases and J dropped 5 bases, with 6 bases sitting between them. The CDR3 covers 13 residues. CDR3 in DNA: TGTGCCAGCAGCTTAAGCGGAACCGGGGAGCTGTTTTTT. Translating gives CASSLSGTGELFF.

The chain links TRBV13 to TRBJ2-5; D is possibly TRBD2 (7 bases). CDR1 is PRHDT and CDR2 is FYEKMQ in the germline V gene (reference sequence). The V gene lost 4 bases and the J gene lost 5 bases, with 20 bases spanning the gap. The CDR3 runs 16 residues. In DNA, the CDR3 is TGTGCCAGCAGCTCAGCTTTTGCGGGGGCCACTGAGACCCAGTACTTC. Protein sequence: CASSSAFAGATETQYF.

This chain joins TRBV28 and TRBJ1-1; tentative D call: TRBD1 (6 bases). The CDR3 totals 15 residues. Trimming stripped 6 bases from V and 4 bases from J, with 18 bases between. Per germline, CDR1 MDHEN and CDR2 SYDVKM. CDR3 nucleotide sequence: TGTGCCAGCAGCAAACTGACAGGAACGTCCACTGAAGCTTTCTTT. Protein: CASSKLTGTSTEAFF.

J is TRBJ2-7 and V is TRBV5-1; 12 bases agree with TRBD2. The junction had 13 bases not matched to a gene; V was cut back by 6 bases and J by 6 bases. This CDR3 comprises 16 residues. Looked up from germline, CDR1 is SGHRS and CDR2 is YFSETQ. The CDR3 coding sequence is TGCGCCAGCAACCAAGGACTAGCGGGATCTCTTGCCGAGCAGTACTTC. This gives the protein CASNQGLAGSLAEQYF.

J is TRBJ2-5 and V is TRBV19; 9 nucleotides align to TRBD1. This CDR3 has 15 amino acids. Germline V gives CDR1 LNHDA, CDR2 SQIVND (reference sequence). J was trimmed by 2 bases and V by 7 bases; bases with no gene match: 8. Here the CDR3 DNA reads TGTGCCAGTAAACCGGACAGGGGTTGGCAAGAGACCCAGTACTTC. It encodes CASKPDRGWQETQYF.

This chain uses TRBV18 with TRBJ2-3; possible D gene TRBD2, 5 bases. Per the germline V gene, CDR1 is KGHSH and CDR2 is LQKENI. The CDR3 covers 15 residues. Trimming pared 3 bases from V and 5 bases from J, leaving 15 bases between. Written as DNA, the CDR3 is TGTGCCAGCTCACCTACGAGTTCAAGCGGAGATACGCAGTATTTT. It translates to CASSPTSSSGDTQYF.

This clone appeared once. The chain is built from TRBV5-1 and TRBJ1-2, with D possibly being TRBD1 (6 bases). Looked up from germline, CDR1 is SGHRS and CDR2 is YFSETQ. The CDR3 runs 14 residues. V lost 2 bases to trimming and J lost 7 bases, with 15 bases between them. The CDR3 spells CASSFPQQGSGYTF. CDR3 nucleotide sequence: TGCGCCAGCAGCTTCCCACAACAGGGATCTGGCTACACCTTC.

The chain couples TRBV28 to TRBJ1-1, with a weak D call TRBD1 (5 bases). The CDR3 runs 15 residues. CDR1 and CDR2 from the germline V gene are MDHEN and SYDVKM. V lost 8 bases, J lost 0 bases, and 16 bases lay in between. The CDR3 is CASSHTRVLNTEAFF. The CDR3 DNA is TGTGCCAGCTCCCATACCAGGGTTTTGAACACTGAAGCTTTCTTT.

This clone was found once. This chain connects TRBV2 to TRBJ2-7; 8 bases line up with TRBD1. The germline V gene encodes CDR1 SNHLY and CDR2 FYNNEI. After removal of 8 bases from V and 5 bases from J, the junction contained 2 bases not matched to a gene. The length of the CDR3 is 11 residues. CDR3 nucleotides: TGTGCCAGCCTGGACAGGGACGAGCAGTACTTC. Residues: CASLDRDEQYF.

The chain links TRBV10-2 to TRBJ1-2, with 8 bases identical to TRBD1. V lost 9 bases to trimming and J lost 2 bases; unmatched junction nucleotides: 14. Germline values: CDR1 WSHSY, CDR2 SAAADI. The CDR3 spans 16 residues. CDR3 sequence reads: CASSRPTGASNYGYTF. CDR3 nucleotide sequence: TGCGCCAGTAGCCGTCCGACAGGGGCGTCAAACTATGGCTACACCTTC.

The chain links TRBV27 to TRBJ2-7; TRBD2 matches 8 bases. Looked up from germline, CDR1 is MNHEY and CDR2 is SMNVEV (reference sequence). Trimming at V came to 4 bases and at J to 0 bases, leaving 2 bases not matched to a gene. The CDR3 sequence is 14 residues long. CDR3 protein: CASSYSGSSYEQYF. In DNA, the CDR3 is TGTGCCAGCAGTTACAGCGGGAGCTCCTACGAGCAGTACTTC.

The chain employs TRBV6-5 and TRBJ2-7, with 11 nucleotides matching TRBD2. CDR1 is MNHEY, CDR2 SVGAGI, per germline. CDR3 length equals 15 residues. V was clipped by 7 bases and J by 3 bases; unmatched bases: 8. In nucleotides, the CDR3 is TGTGCCAGCAAGACTACCGGGACTAGCGGCTACGAGCAGTACTTC. It yields the protein CASKTTGTSGYEQYF.

V gene TRBV27 combines with J gene TRBJ1-5, with 10 positions matching TRBD1. J was trimmed by 5 bases and V by 9 bases; bases with no gene match: 7. Germline assignment: CDR1 MNHEY and CDR2 SMNVEV (reference sequence). CDR3 length equals 14 residues. This chain's CDR3 is CASKGGQGHQPQHF. Written as DNA, the CDR3 is TGTGCCAGTAAAGGGGGACAGGGGCATCAGCCCCAGCATTTT.

This chain connects TRBV6-5 to TRBJ2-7; TRBD1 agrees at 8 bases. The ends lost 4 bases at V and 5 bases at J; junction bases unmatched: 4. Per germline, CDR1 MNHEY and CDR2 SVGAGI. The CDR3 runs 13 residues. The CDR3, as DNA: TGTGCCAGCAGTTTGGACAGGGCCCACGAGCAGTACTTC. Amino acid sequence: CASSLDRAHEQYF.

This chain links TRBV27 with TRBJ1-5, with 11 bases fitting TRBD1. V shed 6 bases and J 2 bases; nucleotides not matched to a gene: 6. CDR3 length: 16 amino acids. Germline V CDR1 and CDR2: MNHEY, SMNVEV (reference sequence). CDR3 in amino acids: CASRGQGARGNQPQHF. The CDR3 coding sequence is TGTGCCAGCAGAGGACAGGGGGCCAGAGGCAATCAGCCCCAGCATTTT.

The chain has TRBV6-5 and TRBJ2-1; D is possibly TRBD1 (6 bases). Germline-derived CDR1 and CDR2 are MNHEY and SVGAGI. V dropped 4 bases and J dropped 0 bases, with 13 bases sitting between them. This CDR3 has 16 residues. The CDR3 bases are TGTGCCAGCAGTTTCAGGGGTACTCCCTCCTACAATGAGCAGTTCTTC. Its protein product is CASSFRGTPSYNEQFF.